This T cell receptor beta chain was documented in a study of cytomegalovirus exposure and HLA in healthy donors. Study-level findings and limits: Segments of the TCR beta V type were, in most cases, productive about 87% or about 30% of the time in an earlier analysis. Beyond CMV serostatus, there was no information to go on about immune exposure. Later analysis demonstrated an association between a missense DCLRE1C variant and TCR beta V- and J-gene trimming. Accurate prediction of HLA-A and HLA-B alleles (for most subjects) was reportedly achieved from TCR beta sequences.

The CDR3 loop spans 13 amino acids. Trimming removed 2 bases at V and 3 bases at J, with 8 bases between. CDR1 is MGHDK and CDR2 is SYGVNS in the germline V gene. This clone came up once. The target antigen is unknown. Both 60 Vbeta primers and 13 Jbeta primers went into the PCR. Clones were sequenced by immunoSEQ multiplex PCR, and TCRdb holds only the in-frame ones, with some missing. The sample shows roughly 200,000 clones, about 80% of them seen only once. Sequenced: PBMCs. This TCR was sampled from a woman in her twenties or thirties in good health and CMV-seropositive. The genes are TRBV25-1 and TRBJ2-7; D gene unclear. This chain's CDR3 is CASSEPNSYEQYF. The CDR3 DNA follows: TGTGCCAGCAGTGAACCCAACAGCTACGAGCAGTACTTC.